Below, 11 T cell receptor beta chains from the same sample are listed, as sequenced in a study of Ad26.COV2.S vaccination and SARS-CoV-2 variants (dated by TCRdb to the early 2020s). Library preparation used the immunoSEQ multiplex PCR assay. The table was pulled from immuneACCESS by TCRdb, which kept in-frame rearrangements only. Such tables lose some clones; where checked, under half of the loss comes from unresolved V genes, and the rest has no known cause. The sample table lists 400,000 to 450,000 clones, over 80% of them with a count of one. 1.5% to 2% of the sample is taken by the ten largest. The label giving this sample's treatment or condition can be read as: about 20 received Ad26.COV2.S at low or high dose, single or two shots; several received placebo; per-sample allocation not given. For vaccine and placebo recipients, the sequenced repertoires came from samples collected on day 63 after the first injection.

The material sequenced was peripheral blood, taken in a trial of Ad26.COV2.S vaccine versus placebo. These TCRs come from a person aged 18 to 65 who received the Ad26.COV2.S COVID-19 vaccine or a placebo.

The chain is built from TRBV20-1 and TRBJ1-2; possible D gene TRBD1, 6 bases. Germline-derived CDR1 and CDR2 are DFQATT and SNEGSKA (reference sequence). V was clipped by 3 bases and J by 4 bases, with 9 bases between them. CDR3 length: 12 amino acids. CDR3 sequence: CSASGQSYGYTF. In DNA, the CDR3 is TGCAGTGCTAGTGGACAGAGCTATGGCTACACCTTC.

This clone was observed a single time. The chain recombines TRBV28 with TRBJ2-2; no firm D call. CDR1 MDHEN and CDR2 SYDVKM come from the germline V gene. Trimming pared 6 bases from V and 3 bases from J, leaving 5 bases between. The CDR3 is 12 amino acids. Written as DNA, the CDR3 is TGTGCCAGCAGCGCAGACACCGGGGAGCTGTTTTTT. Translation gives CASSADTGELFF. Drawing the rest from reference TRBV28 and TRBJ2-2, the complete variable domain is DVKVTQSSRYLVKRTGEKVFLECVQDMDHENMFWYRQDPGLGLRLIYFSYDVKMKEKGDIPEGYSVSREKKERFSLILESASTNQTSMYLCASSADTGELFFGEGSRLTVL.

Of note for this clone: Relative to the germline gene, one junction end is altered; a read error may explain this. This chain connects TRBV24-1 to TRBJ1-6; D call uncertain. This CDR3 is built from 13 residues. In germline, CDR1 is KGHDR, CDR2 SFDVKD. CDR3 DNA: TGTGCCATTACCGGGAGCCTTAATTCATCCCTCCACTTT. Encoded protein: CAITGSLNSSLHF.

This clone appeared once. The chain uses TRBV3-1 (or the pseudogene TRBV3-2) and TRBJ1-6; D unresolved. The V gene lost 5 bases and the J gene lost 4 bases, with 18 bases spanning the gap. This CDR3 spans 17 amino acids. Germline V gene lookup returns CDR1 LGHDT and CDR2 YNNKEL (reference sequence). The CDR3 DNA reads as TGTGCCAGCAGCGATGCCGAAGGACGGGGTTATAATTCACCCCTCCACTTT. Residues: CASSDAEGRGYNSPLHF.

V and J are TRBV28 and TRBJ2-7; tentatively, D is TRBD1 (5 bases). V lost 7 bases to trimming and J lost 4 bases, with 26 bases between them. This CDR3 is built from 17 residues. CDR1 and CDR2 from the germline V gene are MDHEN and SYDVKM. This CDR3 is CASTPRETDSNLYEQYF. CDR3 nucleotide sequence: TGTGCCAGCACTCCACGAGAGACAGACTCAAACTTGTACGAGCAGTACTTC.

V and J are TRBV7-8 and TRBJ1-1; D ambiguous. The ends were cut back, 5 bases at V and 6 bases at J, with 13 bases in the middle. The germline V gene encodes CDR1 SGHVS and CDR2 FQNEAQ. This CDR3 spans 13 amino acids. In DNA, the CDR3 is TGTGCCAGCAGCCCAGTCCCCCGCGCTGAAGCTTTCTTT. Its protein is CASSPVPRAEAFF.

The V gene is TRBV6-2 or TRBV6-3, the J gene TRBJ1-2; D gene unclear. The germline CDR1 and CDR2 sequences are MNHEY and SVGEGT. V was shortened by 5 bases and J by 8 bases, with 9 bases between the two germline ends. This CDR3 comprises 11 residues. The DNA for the CDR3 is TGTGCCAGCAGTGATACTGGCGGCTACACCTTC. This translates into CASSDTGGYTF.

The chain has TRBV12-3 or TRBV12-4 and TRBJ1-2; 9 nucleotides line up with TRBD1. V was clipped by 5 bases and J by 4 bases; unmatched bases: 2. The CDR3 has 13 residues. The CDR3 sequence is CASSEQGAYGYTF. In DNA, the CDR3 is TGTGCCAGCAGTGAACAGGGGGCCTATGGCTACACCTTC.

This sequence joins TRBV19 and TRBJ2-6; D remains ambiguous. The CDR3 spans 11 residues. Germline V CDR1 and CDR2: LNHDA, SQIVND (reference sequence). V lost 5 bases and J lost 9, with 5 bases in between. Here the CDR3 DNA reads TGTGCCAGTAGTTTAGGCAACGTCCTGACTTTC. Translation: CASSLGNVLTF.

This rearrangement joins TRBV5-1 to TRBJ2-7; TRBD1 matches at 8 bases. The CDR3 runs 14 residues. CDR1 and CDR2 from the germline V gene are SGHRS and YFSETQ. V was pared by 0 bases and J by 7 bases, with 6 bases of the junction left unmatched. DNA of the CDR3: TGCGCCAGCAGCTTGGCGCAGGGGGCAAATGAGCAGTACTTC. This encodes CASSLAQGANEQYF. The complete variable domain, with remaining parts taken from reference TRBV5-1 and TRBJ2-7, reads KAGVTQTPRYLIKTRGQQVTLSCSPISGHRSVSWYQQTPGQGLQFLFEYFSETQRNKGNFPGRFSGRQFSNSRSEMNVSTLELGDSALYLCASSLAQGANEQYFGPGTRLTVT.

V and J are TRBV5-5 and TRBJ2-7; D not resolved. CDR1 and CDR2 from the germline V gene are SGHKS and YYEKEE (reference sequence). V shed 0 bases and J shed 5 bases, with 12 bases lying between them. This CDR3 contains 14 residues. The CDR3, as DNA: TGTGCCAGCAGCTTGGAGAACCCCACGGACGAGCAGTACTTC. Translated: CASSLENPTDEQYF.